These T cell receptor beta chains were read from a single sample in a study of cytomegalovirus exposure and HLA in healthy donors. Assay used: immunoSEQ multiplex PCR; TCRdb lists only in-frame clones, some missing. The sample contains approximately 80,000 clones, 65% to 75% of which appear only once. The material sequenced was PBMCs. The receptors were gathered from a man younger than 45 in good health and CMV-seropositive. Both conserved end residues are trimmed from each CDR3. Clone sizes are given selectively: once, few, many, or a class where the clone is expanded.

cdr3_aa: ASSFGGRDSNEQF; j_call: TRBJ2-1; clone_size: NA; v_call: TRBV28
cdr3_aa: ASSLEPWLAKNIQY; j_call: TRBJ2-4; clone_size: NA; v_call: TRBV5-6
cdr3_aa: AWSVEGSGNTIY; j_call: TRBJ1-3; clone_size: NA; v_call: TRBV30
cdr3_aa: ASSLGQGLNQPQH; j_call: TRBJ1-5; clone_size: few; v_call: TRBV7-2
cdr3_aa: ASSLKAGRADTQY; j_call: TRBJ2-3; clone_size: NA; v_call: TRBV7-3
cdr3_aa: ASSLYSGGSYEQY; j_call: TRBJ2-7; clone_size: NA; v_call: TRBV5-4
cdr3_aa: SADRNTEAF; j_call: TRBJ1-1; clone_size: NA; v_call: TRBV20-1
cdr3_aa: ASSPQGKDTEAF; j_call: TRBJ1-1; clone_size: NA; v_call: TRBV11-3
cdr3_aa: ASSSPTEDLNTIY; j_call: TRBJ1-3; clone_size: NA; v_call: TRBV7-9
cdr3_aa: ASSLDWSGNTEAF; j_call: TRBJ1-1; clone_size: NA; v_call: TRBV7-2
cdr3_aa: ASSYFSTRGVNEQF; j_call: TRBJ2-1; clone_size: once; v_call: TRBV6-6
cdr3_aa: ASSHPRDDGYT; j_call: TRBJ1-2; clone_size: NA; v_call: TRBV4-1
cdr3_aa: ASRMTGKNIQY; j_call: TRBJ2-4; clone_size: NA; v_call: TRBV10-2
cdr3_aa: ASSSYYEQY; j_call: TRBJ2-7; clone_size: few; v_call: TRBV28
cdr3_aa: ASSQAQGQLNTGELF; j_call: TRBJ2-2; clone_size: few; v_call: TRBV4-1
cdr3_aa: AWSTRIYGYT; j_call: TRBJ1-2; clone_size: few; v_call: TRBV30
cdr3_aa: ASSTRSRAEETQY; j_call: TRBJ2-5; clone_size: NA; v_call: TRBV19
cdr3_aa: SARDRVAGNTIY; j_call: TRBJ1-3; clone_size: NA; v_call: TRBV29-1
cdr3_aa: ASSYQRQSSYNEQF; j_call: TRBJ2-1; clone_size: NA; v_call: TRBV6-6
cdr3_aa: ASSMTSGNTDTQY; j_call: TRBJ2-3; clone_size: NA; v_call: TRBV2
cdr3_aa: ASSATGRAKSYEQY; j_call: TRBJ2-7; clone_size: once; v_call: TRBV6-4
cdr3_aa: ASRGASSYNEQF; j_call: TRBJ2-1; clone_size: NA; v_call: TRBV9
cdr3_aa: ASSVQGGSNEQF; j_call: TRBJ2-1; clone_size: few; v_call: TRBV2
cdr3_aa: ASSGQGFRTEAF; j_call: TRBJ1-1; clone_size: NA; v_call: TRBV5-4
cdr3_aa: ASSYSLQGGTGELF; j_call: TRBJ2-2; clone_size: NA; v_call: TRBV6-5
cdr3_aa: ASSYNTGGYGYT; j_call: TRBJ1-2; clone_size: NA; v_call: TRBV6-5
cdr3_aa: ASSLSPMGGAQY; j_call: TRBJ2-5; clone_size: once; v_call: TRBV4-1
cdr3_aa: ASSQDISGVYQETQY; j_call: TRBJ2-5; clone_size: NA; v_call: TRBV4-2